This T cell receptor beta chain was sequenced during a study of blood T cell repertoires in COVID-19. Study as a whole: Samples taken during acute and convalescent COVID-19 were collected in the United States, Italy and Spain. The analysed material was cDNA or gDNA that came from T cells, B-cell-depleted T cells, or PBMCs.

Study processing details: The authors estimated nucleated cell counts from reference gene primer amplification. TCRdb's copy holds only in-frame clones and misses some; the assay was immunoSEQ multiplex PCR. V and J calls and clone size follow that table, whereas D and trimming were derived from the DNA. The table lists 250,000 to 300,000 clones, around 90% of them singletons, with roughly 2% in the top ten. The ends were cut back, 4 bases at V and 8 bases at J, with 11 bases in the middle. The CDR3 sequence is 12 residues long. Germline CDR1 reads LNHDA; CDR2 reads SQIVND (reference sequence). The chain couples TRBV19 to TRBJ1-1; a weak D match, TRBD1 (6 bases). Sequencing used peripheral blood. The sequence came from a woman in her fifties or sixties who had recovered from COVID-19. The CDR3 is CASSRIQGEAFF. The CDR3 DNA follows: TGTGCCAGTAGTAGAATCCAGGGGGAAGCTTTCTTT. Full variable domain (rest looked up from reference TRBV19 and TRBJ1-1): DGGITQSPKYLFRKEGQNVTLSCEQNLNHDAMYWYRQDPGQGLRLIYYSQIVNDFQKGDIAEGYSVSREKKESFPLTVTSAQKNPTAFYLCASSRIQGEAFFGQGTRLTVV.